The 13 T cell receptor beta chains in this list originate from one sample, sequenced in a study of T-cell reconstitution after alpha-beta-depleted transplantation in children. It was with unique molecular identifiers that the TCRbeta library was prepared. TCRdb redid the calling of the PCR reads with MiXCR, one entry per CDR3 protein. The table records 480,000 or so distinct CDR3 sequences, 10% to 13% of them present only once. This specimen consisted of PBMCs, obtained before TCRalphabeta/CD19-depleted stem cell transplant. All receptors derive from a child aged 2 to 10 with inherited bone marrow failure, due to receive a stem cell transplant.

The rearrangement links TRBV20-1 to TRBJ2-7, with TRBD2 matching 8 bases. Trimming cost V 0 bases and J 2 bases; bases outside gene matches: 9. The CDR3 contains 16 residues. Germline CDR1 reads DFQATT; CDR2 reads SNEGSKA (reference sequence). DNA of the CDR3: TGCAGTGCTAGAGATCGGGTAAGCGGGAGAGCCTACGAGCAGTACTTC. This sequence encodes CSARDRVSGRAYEQYF.

In its sample, this clonotype was seen many times. The V gene is TRBV15, the J gene TRBJ2-7; tentative D call: TRBD2 (6 bases). Germline CDR1 reads LNHNV; CDR2 reads YYDKDF (reference sequence). CDR3 length equals 17 residues. V lost 3 bases and J lost 0, with 18 bases in between. Here the CDR3 reads CATSRAGRPASSYEQYF. The CDR3 nucleotides are TGTGCCACCAGCAGGGCAGGGAGGCCAGCGAGCTCCTACGAGCAGTACTTC. Based on the CDR3 plus reference TRBV15 and TRBJ2-7, the full variable domain is DAMVIQNPRYQVTQFGKPVTLSCSQTLNHNVMYWYQQKSSQAPKLLFHYYDKDFNNEADTPDNFQSRRPNTSFCFLDIRSPGLGDTAMYLCATSRAGRPASSYEQYFGPGTRLTVT.

Ten or more counts support this clonotype. This chain uses TRBV4-2 with TRBJ2-7; 7 nucleotides line up with TRBD2. Trimming cost V 1 base and J 2 bases; bases outside gene matches: 8. Germline V gene data show CDR1 as LGHNA and CDR2 as YNFKEQ. The CDR3 is made up of 16 amino acids. CDR3 DNA sequence: TGTGCCAGCAGCCAAGTTGCGGCGGGAGAAACCTACGAGCAGTACTTC. Translated: CASSQVAAGETYEQYF.

This clonotype was seen a few times. The chain recombines TRBV6-5 with TRBJ2-2; D is ambiguous. CDR3 length: 16 residues. CDR1 is MNHEY, CDR2 SVGAGI, per germline. Trimming took off 0 bases at V and 5 bases at J, with 13 bases between the two ends. The CDR3 sequence is CASSYSILPGTGELFF. The CDR3 DNA reads TGTGCCAGCAGTTACTCTATACTCCCCGGAACCGGGGAGCTGTTTTTT.

This clonotype was seen at least ten times. V usage is TRBV12-3 or TRBV12-4 and J usage is TRBJ2-6, with D unclear. The ends were cut back, 7 bases at V and 0 bases at J, with 7 bases in the middle. This CDR3 spans 14 amino acids. The CDR3 nucleotides read TGTGCCAGCAAAACAGTCTCTGGGGCCAACGTCCTGACTTTC. It encodes CASKTVSGANVLTF.

The V call is TRBV4-3, the J call TRBJ2-3, with D hard to call. Between the trimmed V and J ends, which lost 0 bases and 0 bases, there was a span of 10 bases. Per germline, CDR1 LGHNA and CDR2 YSLEER. This CDR3 has 16 residues. CDR3 protein: CASSQDGRYSTDTQYF. In DNA, the CDR3 is TGCGCCAGCAGCCAAGACGGACGGTATAGCACAGATACGCAGTATTTT.

This clonotype appeared many times. The V call is TRBV12-3 or TRBV12-4, the J call TRBJ2-7, with D possibly matching TRBD1 (6 bases). The V end lost 9 bases, the J end lost 3 bases, and 18 bases lay between the germline ends. The CDR3 runs 14 residues. CDR3 bases: TGTGCCAGTTCCAACCGGGACATGAACTACGAGCAGTACTTC. Translated, it gives CASSNRDMNYEQYF.

This rearrangement joins TRBV28 to TRBJ2-7, with TRBD2 as a possible D gene (6 bases). This CDR3 contains 15 residues. Germline CDR1 MDHEN, CDR2 SYDVKM. V lost 6 bases, J lost 6 bases, and 21 bases lay in between. The CDR3 sequence is CASSPPLAPVFEQYF. CDR3 bases: TGTGCCAGCAGCCCCCCCCTAGCGCCCGTGTTCGAGCAGTACTTC. The whole variable domain, filled in from reference TRBV28 and TRBJ2-7, reads DVKVTQSSRYLVKRTGEKVFLECVQDMDHENMFWYRQDPGLGLRLIYFSYDVKMKEKGDIPEGYSVSREKKERFSLILESASTNQTSMYLCASSPPLAPVFEQYFGPGTRLTVT.

This clonotype was counted a few times. The rearrangement joins TRBV13 to TRBJ2-7; tentative D call: TRBD2 (5 bases). Germline V gene lookup returns CDR1 PRHDT and CDR2 FYEKMQ (reference sequence). The V gene lost 0 bases and the J gene lost 4 bases, with 13 bases spanning the gap. This CDR3 is built from 15 residues. CDR3 DNA: TGTGCCAGCAGCTTAGGGACCAGCCCGGGGTACGAGCAGTACTTC. Translating it yields CASSLGTSPGYEQYF.

This clonotype was picked up many times. The chain recombines TRBV28 with TRBJ2-5; 7 bases map to TRBD1. This CDR3 has 15 amino acids. Germline values: CDR1 MDHEN, CDR2 SYDVKM. Trimming at V came to 6 bases and at J to 4 bases, leaving 11 bases not matched to a gene. CDR3 region: CASSYPSAGGETQYF. CDR3 nucleotide sequence: TGTGCCAGCAGCTACCCTTCCGCAGGGGGAGAGACCCAGTACTTC.

In this sample, this clonotype turned up many times. The chain uses TRBV12-3 or TRBV12-4 and TRBJ2-2; D might be TRBD2 (6 bases). The CDR3 runs to 16 residues. The germline V and J ends were trimmed by 3 bases and 4 bases, with 15 bases remaining between them. The DNA for the CDR3 is TGTGCCAGCAGTTTTTTGCGGGGAGGTACCACCGGGGAGCTGTTTTTT. Protein: CASSFLRGGTTGELFF.

With respect to this clonotype: A read error may be the cause here, since a much bigger clone is one base away. The V and J genes are TRBV29-1 and TRBJ2-1; 8 nucleotides match TRBD2. Trimming removed 4 bases from V and 8 bases from J; junction bases left unmatched: 13. Germline assignment: CDR1 SQVTM and CDR2 ANQGSEA. The CDR3 runs 15 residues. This CDR3 reads CSVAVGRALWDEQFF. DNA of the CDR3: TGCAGCGTTGCGGTCGGGAGGGCCCTCTGGGATGAGCAGTTCTTC.

This clonotype was observed at least ten times. This chain uses TRBV13 with TRBJ2-7, with 12 bases lining up with TRBD2. This CDR3 comprises 16 residues. CDR1 and CDR2 (germline): PRHDT, FYEKMQ (reference sequence). V trimming: 2 bases; J trimming: 3 bases; junction bases outside the gene matches: 5. CDR3 amino acids: CASSLRLAGDLYEQYF. CDR3 bases: TGTGCCAGCAGCTTAAGACTAGCGGGAGACCTCTACGAGCAGTACTTC. Combining the CDR3 with reference TRBV13 and TRBJ2-7 gives the whole variable domain AAGVIQSPRHLIKEKRETATLKCYPIPRHDTVYWYQQGPGQDPQFLISFYEKMQSDKGSIPDRFSAQQFSDYHSELNMSSLELGDSALYFCASSLRLAGDLYEQYFGPGTRLTVT.